This T cell receptor (beta chain) was retrieved from a study of T-cell memory formation after mild COVID-19. Study-wide background: Each donor largely had its own TCR clusters.

This clonotype was detected once. Its antigen remains unidentified. The CDR3 extends over 17 amino acids. CDR1 is MNHEY and CDR2 is SMNVEV in the germline V gene (reference sequence). V lost 5 bases, J lost 2 bases, and 11 bases stayed unmatched. Study outcomes and limitations: That cross-reactive memory joined was suggested by some responding clones appearing in pre-infection memory.

5'RACE, which relied on constant-segment primers, yielded TCR alpha and TCR beta cDNA libraries carrying sample barcodes and UMIs. TCRdb called the 5' RACE reads again in MiXCR, with one record for every CDR3 protein. The sample records fewer than 600,000 distinct CDR3 sequences, about 20% being singletons. The V and J genes are TRBV27 and TRBJ2-5; TRBD1 matches 10 bases. The sequencing sample was made of PBMCs or a T cell subset sorted from them (not recorded which). This clonotype originated in an adult woman who had mild COVID-19 (a few samples of this study predate the infection). Cell type and time point are not known. The CDR3 loop is CASSPGQGIRWQETQYF. The CDR3 DNA follows: TGTGCCAGCAGTCCGGGACAGGGGATAAGATGGCAAGAGACCCAGTACTTC.